Sequencing of this TCR beta chain was carried out in a study of CD8+CD57+ T cells in acquired aplastic anemia. Study in general: For CD4+ cells, healthy donors had an average of about 10.8 million reads.

Profiling of TCR beta VDJ combinations and CDR3 sequences used genomic DNA as template. TCRdb re-called the reads through MiXCR, storing one row per CDR3 protein. The table shows about 190,000 distinct CDR3 sequences, with around half occurring only once. Sequencing was carried out using sorted CD4+, CD8+, or CD8+CD57+ T cells (not recorded which) from PBMCs. The clonotype comes from a human donor in good health, serving as a control.

CDR3 residues: CASSAQGYSNQPQHF. The CDR3, as DNA: TGTGCCAGCAGCGCACAGGGCTATAGCAATCAGCCCCAGCATTTT. The rearrangement joins TRBV9 to TRBJ1-5; D is perhaps TRBD1 (6 bases). In germline, CDR1 is SGDLS, CDR2 YYNGEE. V shed 3 bases and J shed 0 bases, with 10 bases lying between them. This CDR3 is built from 15 residues.